A single sample gave rise to the 5 T cell receptor beta chains below, sequenced in a study of T cells expressing NK-cell markers. TCRdb reprocessed the 5' RACE reads and stores each CDR3 protein as one record, lacking DNA. The sample yields 200,000 to 300,000 distinct CDR3 sequences, of which the top ten take up roughly 4.2%. The sequenced sample consisted of blood T cells: a sorted CD56 or NKG2C T cell subset, CD4+ or CD8+ T cells, or bulk PBMC T cells (not recorded which). These receptor sequences come from a woman between 18 and 70 years old in good health.

The chain carries TRBV7-8 and TRBJ1-1. Germline-derived CDR1 and CDR2 are SGHVS and FQNEAQ. The CDR3 loop spans 13 amino acids. Here the CDR3 reads CASRQQQNTEAFF.

The rearrangement uses TRBV20-1 and TRBJ2-7; TCRdb selects TRBD1, and the lack of DNA leaves this call unchecked. Germline V gives CDR1 DFQATT, CDR2 SNEGSKA (reference sequence). The CDR3 has 13 residues. CDR3 sequence: CSAPGGGTNEQYF.

J is TRBJ1-1 and V is TRBV7-9. The CDR3 is 16 residues long. Germline lookup yields CDR1 SEHNR and CDR2 FQNEAQ (reference sequence). CDR3: CASTIEGRQRNTEAFF.

V is TRBV30 and J is TRBJ1-3; TCRdb returns TRBD1, unconfirmable since there is no DNA. Germline loops: CDR1 GTSNPN, CDR2 SVGIG (reference sequence). The CDR3 is made up of 14 amino acids. CDR3 protein: CAWSGRGGGNTIYF.

The rearrangement joins TRBV20-1 to TRBJ1-2. From germline, CDR1 is DFQATT and CDR2 SNEGSKA (reference sequence). This CDR3 is 14 amino acids long. CDR3 amino acids: CSPYPRGLNYGYTF.